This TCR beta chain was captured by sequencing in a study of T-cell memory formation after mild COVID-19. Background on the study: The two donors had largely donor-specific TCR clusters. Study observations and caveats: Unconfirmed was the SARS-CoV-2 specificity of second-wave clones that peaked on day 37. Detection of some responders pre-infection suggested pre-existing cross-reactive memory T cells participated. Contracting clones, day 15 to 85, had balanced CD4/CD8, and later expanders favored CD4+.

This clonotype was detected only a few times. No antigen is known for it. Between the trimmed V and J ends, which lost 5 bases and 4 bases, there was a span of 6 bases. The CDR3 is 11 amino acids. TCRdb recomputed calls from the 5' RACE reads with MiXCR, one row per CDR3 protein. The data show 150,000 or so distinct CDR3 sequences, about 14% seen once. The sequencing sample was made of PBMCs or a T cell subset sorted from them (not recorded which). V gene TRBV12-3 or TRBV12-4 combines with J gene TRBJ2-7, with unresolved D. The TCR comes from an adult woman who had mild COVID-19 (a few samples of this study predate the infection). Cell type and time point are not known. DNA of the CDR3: TGTGCCAGCAGTGCAGGATACGAGCAGTACTTC. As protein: CASSAGYEQYF.